These 9 T cell receptor beta chains were all obtained from the same sample, sequenced in a study of cytomegalovirus exposure and HLA in healthy donors. Primers for the PCR totalled 60 Vbeta and 13 Jbeta. Libraries were prepared by immunoSEQ multiplex PCR; TCRdb keeps only in-frame clonotypes and omits some of them. Its table lists fewer than 250,000 clones. Sequencing was done on a sample of PBMCs. Every receptor here comes from a woman aged 25 to 39 in good health and CMV-seropositive.

The chain has TRBV5-6 and TRBJ2-7; TRBD2 matches at 8 bases. The germline V gene encodes CDR1 SGHDT and CDR2 YYEEEE. The CDR3 is made up of 15 amino acids. Unmatched junction bases numbered 14, after V lost 5 bases and J lost 7 bases. The CDR3 sequence: CASRQGGGSGGEQYF. In nucleotides, the CDR3 is TGTGCCAGCAGGCAAGGAGGGGGTTCGGGGGGGGAGCAGTACTTC. Complete variable domain (other parts from reference TRBV5-6 and TRBJ2-7): DAGVTQSPTHLIKTRGQQVTLRCSPKSGHDTVSWYQQALGQGPQFIFQYYEEEERQRGNFPDRFSGHQFPNYSSELNVNALLLGDSALYLCASRQGGGSGGEQYFGPGTRLTVT.

V gene TRBV5-4 combines with J gene TRBJ1-2; 8 nucleotides agree with TRBD1. Unmatched junction bases numbered 5, after V lost 5 bases and J lost 8 bases. CDR3 length: 12 amino acids. The germline V gene has CDR1 SGHNT and CDR2 YYREEE (reference sequence). The CDR3 DNA sequence: TGTGCCAGCAGGTTCGACAGGGGCGGCTACACCTTC. Protein sequence: CASRFDRGGYTF.

The gene calls are TRBV14 and TRBJ2-7, with D maybe TRBD2 (5 bases). This CDR3 region has 13 residues. Looked up from germline, CDR1 is SGHDN and CDR2 is FVKESK. V was trimmed by 1 base and J by 6 bases, leaving 10 bases between them. CDR3 sequence: CASSQGLAVEQYF. For the CDR3, the DNA is TGTGCCAGCAGCCAAGGGCTAGCCGTCGAGCAGTACTTC.

This chain links TRBV29-1 with TRBJ2-7; TRBD1 is a possible D gene (7 bases). The CDR3 spans 15 residues. Germline V gene data show CDR1 as SQVTM and CDR2 as ANQGSEA. V was clipped by 1 base and J by 7 bases, with 20 bases between them. CDR3: CSVEVRPGGYGEQYF. CDR3 sequence (DNA): TGCAGCGTTGAAGTCCGTCCAGGGGGGTATGGGGAGCAGTACTTC.

Here the CDR3 reads CASKRTVNEQFF. The CDR3 nucleotides are TGCGCCAGTAAAAGGACTGTCAATGAGCAGTTCTTC. V and J are TRBV5-1 and TRBJ2-1, with TRBD2 as a possible D gene (5 bases). The CDR3 has 12 amino acids. V was shortened by 8 bases and J by 6 bases, with 12 bases between the two germline ends. Germline lookup yields CDR1 SGHRS and CDR2 YFSETQ.

Written as DNA, the CDR3 is TGTGCCAGCTCACCTAGCGGAGATTCACCCCTCCACTTT. This gives the protein CASSPSGDSPLHF. The J gene is TRBJ1-6, the V gene TRBV18; no clear D. Trimming stripped 3 bases from V and 8 bases from J, with 8 bases between. Per germline, CDR1 KGHSH and CDR2 LQKENI. The CDR3 loop spans 13 amino acids.

The chain uses TRBV27 and TRBJ2-6, with D possibly TRBD2 on 6 matching bases. The CDR3 has 15 residues. Per germline, CDR1 MNHEY and CDR2 SMNVEV (reference sequence). Trimming removed 1 base at V and 2 bases at J, with 6 bases between. The CDR3 here is CASSLWGAGANVLTF. CDR3 nucleotide sequence: TGTGCCAGCAGTTTATGGGGGGCTGGGGCCAACGTCCTGACTTTC.

This sequence joins TRBV4-2 and TRBJ1-2, with D perhaps TRBD1 (5 bases). The V and J ends lost 3 bases and 0 bases respectively, with 14 bases between them. The CDR3 runs 16 residues. The germline CDR1 and CDR2 sequences are LGHNA and YNFKEQ. The CDR3 is CASSHPGGTTNYGYTF. The DNA of the CDR3 is TGTGCCAGCAGCCATCCCGGAGGGACTACTAACTATGGCTACACCTTC.

The chain is built from TRBV15 and TRBJ2-4; 7 nucleotides line up with TRBD1. The CDR3 runs to 13 residues. Germline CDR1 reads LNHNV; CDR2 reads YYDKDF (reference sequence). V shed 4 bases, J shed 15 bases, and the junction held 12 bases outside the gene matches. DNA for the CDR3: TGTGCCACCAGCACGGGACAGAGTCTAACTCGGTACTTC. Translation gives CATSTGQSLTRYF.